This entry lists 12 T cell receptor beta chains sequenced from one sample in a study of vaccination effects on CD4 cells after COVID-19. ViraFEST expansion of antigen-specific CD4+ T cells with viral peptide pools preceded sequencing. Following 10 days of culture, CD4+ T cells were isolated. Profiling relied on immunoSEQ multiplex PCR, and the TCRdb table lists in-frame clones only, not all of them. Of some 20,000 clones in the sample, about 70% were seen once. Their recognized antigens are unknown. The sequenced sample was CD4+ T cells from PBMCs cultured with HCoV-229E spike peptides, obtained before COVID-19 vaccination. These receptors all come from a human donor who received a COVID-19 vaccine.

V usage is TRBV5-6 and J usage is TRBJ1-1; D is unresolved. Trimming took 4 bases from V and 1 from J, leaving 14 bases between them. This CDR3 spans 15 amino acids. Per the germline V gene, CDR1 is SGHDT and CDR2 is YYEEEE. CDR3 protein: CASSLHVVRNTEAFF. The CDR3 region has the DNA TGTGCCAGCAGCCTTCATGTTGTTAGGAACACTGAAGCTTTCTTT. The whole variable domain, remainder taken from reference TRBV5-6 and TRBJ1-1, is DAGVTQSPTHLIKTRGQQVTLRCSPKSGHDTVSWYQQALGQGPQFIFQYYEEEERQRGNFPDRFSGHQFPNYSSELNVNALLLGDSALYLCASSLHVVRNTEAFFGQGTRLTVV.

In this sample, this clone turned up a few times. V and J are TRBV4-1 and TRBJ2-3; 13 nucleotides agree with TRBD2. V lost 4 bases, J lost 0 bases, and 4 bases stayed unmatched. Germline loops: CDR1 MGHRA, CDR2 YSYEKL. The CDR3 sequence is 17 residues long. DNA of the CDR3: TGCGCCAGCAGCCGCCGGACTAGCGGGGGTAGCACAGATACGCAGTATTTT. This sequence encodes CASSRRTSGGSTDTQYF.

The J gene is TRBJ2-7, the V gene TRBV6-6, with a tentative D call TRBD2 (6 bases). CDR3 length equals 14 residues. Germline V gene lookup returns CDR1 MNHNY and CDR2 SVGAGI (reference sequence). V was clipped by 6 bases and J by 3 bases, with 15 bases between them. The CDR3 nucleotides read TGTGCCAGCAGAATCCAGGGAGGCAGCTACGAGCAGTACTTC. It codes for CASRIQGGSYEQYF.

This clone has a single count. The rearrangement links TRBV4-1 to TRBJ2-4; TRBD1 is a possible D gene (6 bases). The CDR3 has 14 amino acids. In germline, CDR1 is MGHRA, CDR2 YSYEKL. Trimming took off 5 bases at V and 7 bases at J, with 15 bases between the two ends. CDR3 coding DNA: TGCGCCAGCAGCATCAGGGGATTGGGGAACATTCAGTACTTC. This sequence encodes CASSIRGLGNIQYF.

The V gene is TRBV27, the J gene TRBJ1-1; 7 bases are a match to TRBD1. Germline loops: CDR1 MNHEY, CDR2 SMNVEV (reference sequence). The CDR3 is made up of 18 amino acids. J gave up 4 bases and V 2 bases, and 16 bases lay outside the gene matches. The CDR3 region is CASSLRVGRGQFATEAFF. The DNA of the CDR3 is TGTGCCAGCAGTTTAAGGGTGGGTAGGGGGCAGTTTGCCACTGAAGCTTTCTTT.

This clone appeared once. In DNA, the CDR3 is TGTGCCAGCAGCCCCGGGGACCGGGGGGCCGCCTCCTACGAGCAGTACTTC. Protein: CASSPGDRGAASYEQYF. J is TRBJ2-7 and V is TRBV11-3; weak D call: TRBD2 (7 bases). Germline loops: CDR1 SGHNT, CDR2 YENEEA. The CDR3 loop spans 17 amino acids. Trimming stripped 5 bases from V and 0 bases from J, with 20 bases between. The complete variable domain, with remaining parts taken from reference TRBV11-3 and TRBJ2-7, reads EAGVVQSPRYKIIEKKQPVAFWCNPISGHNTLYWYLQNLGQGPELLIRYENEEAVDDSQLPKDRFSAERLKGVDSTLKIQPAELGDSAVYLCASSPGDRGAASYEQYFGPGTRLTVT.

This rearrangement joins TRBV6-6 to TRBJ1-5; 7 nucleotides agree with TRBD1. V trimming: 6 bases; J trimming: 4 bases; junction bases outside the gene matches: 6. The V gene's germline CDR1 is MNHNY and CDR2 SVGAGI (reference sequence). The CDR3 length is 14 residues. The CDR3 nucleotides read TGTGCCAGCAGGGGGGAACAGGGGAATCAGCCCCAGCATTTT. Its translation: CASRGEQGNQPQHF.

The chain combines TRBV10-3 with TRBJ2-5; D gene uncertain. The CDR3 consists of 12 residues. Per the germline V gene, CDR1 is ENHRY and CDR2 is SYGVKD. With 8 bases removed from V and 1 base from J, the gap between germline ends came to 8 bases. CDR3 loop: CAIGQPQETQYF. Written as DNA, the CDR3 is TGTGCCATCGGCCAACCCCAAGAGACCCAGTACTTC.

This chain links TRBV11-2 with TRBJ2-3; 12 bases match TRBD2. The J segment lost 0 bases and the V segment lost 5 bases, leaving 0 bases of the junction unmatched. CDR1 is SGHAT, CDR2 FQNNGV, per germline. The CDR3 spans 15 residues. The CDR3 loop reads CASSLAGGSTDTQYF. CDR3 nucleotides: TGTGCCAGCAGCCTAGCGGGGGGGAGCACAGATACGCAGTATTTT.

CDR3 in DNA: TGTGCCAGCAAGGACAGGGGTGGCAATCAGCCCCAGCATTTT. This encodes CASKDRGGNQPQHF. The chain uses TRBV2 and TRBJ1-5, with 9 bases lining up with TRBD1. The CDR3 is made up of 14 amino acids. Germline values: CDR1 SNHLY, CDR2 FYNNEI. V gave up 7 bases and J gave up 2 bases; unmatched junction bases: 3.

The CDR3: CASSDEENPAAGYGYTF. CDR3 bases: TGTGCCAGCAGTGACGAGGAGAACCCAGCCGCAGGCTATGGCTACACCTTC. The J gene is TRBJ1-2, the V gene TRBV6-4; D is undetermined. V lost 2 bases, J lost 4 bases, and 20 bases lay in between. Germline CDR1 and CDR2: MRHNA and SNTAGT. The CDR3 contains 17 residues.

This clone showed up just a few times. The CDR3 reads CASSAGTGGTGELFF. The CDR3 DNA follows: TGCGCCAGCAGTGCGGGGACAGGGGGCACCGGGGAGCTGTTTTTT. The V gene is TRBV10-1, the J gene TRBJ2-2; TRBD1 matches 11 bases. CDR1 is WNHNN, CDR2 SYGVQD, per germline (reference sequence). The CDR3 totals 15 residues. Unmatched junction bases numbered 2, after V lost 4 bases and J lost 4 bases.